This section outlines one T cell receptor beta chain sequence together with its context. The V and J ends lost 2 bases and 2 bases respectively, with 13 bases between them. CDR3 size: 15 residues. CDR1 GTSNPN and CDR2 SVGIG come from the germline V gene (reference sequence). Authors' data handling: Reference gene primer amplification yielded estimated nucleated cell counts. Produced via immunoSEQ multiplex PCR; TCRdb's table is partial and in-frame only. The V and J calls and clone size come from that table; D and trimming were worked out from the DNA. Of more than 30,000 clones in the sample, about 87% are singletons; the top ten hold 24%. This entry comes from a study of blood T cell repertoires in COVID-19. For the study at large: PBMCs, B-cell-depleted T cells, or T cells provided the cDNA or gDNA that made up the material.

The chain uses TRBV30 and TRBJ2-1; D is perhaps TRBD2 (6 bases). Sequenced sample: peripheral blood. This TCR was sampled from a man aged 50 or older with active or convalescent COVID-19. CDR3 protein: CAWSHGSGAYNEQFF. Written as DNA, the CDR3 is TGTGCCTGGAGTCATGGTAGCGGAGCCTACAATGAGCAGTTCTTC. The full variable domain, with the rest looked up from reference TRBV30 and TRBJ2-1, is SQTIHQWPATLVQPVGSPLSLECTVEGTSNPNLYWYRQAAGRGLQLLFYSVGIGQISSEVPQNLSASRPQDRQFILSSKKLLLSDSGFYLCAWSHGSGAYNEQFFGPGTRLTVL.